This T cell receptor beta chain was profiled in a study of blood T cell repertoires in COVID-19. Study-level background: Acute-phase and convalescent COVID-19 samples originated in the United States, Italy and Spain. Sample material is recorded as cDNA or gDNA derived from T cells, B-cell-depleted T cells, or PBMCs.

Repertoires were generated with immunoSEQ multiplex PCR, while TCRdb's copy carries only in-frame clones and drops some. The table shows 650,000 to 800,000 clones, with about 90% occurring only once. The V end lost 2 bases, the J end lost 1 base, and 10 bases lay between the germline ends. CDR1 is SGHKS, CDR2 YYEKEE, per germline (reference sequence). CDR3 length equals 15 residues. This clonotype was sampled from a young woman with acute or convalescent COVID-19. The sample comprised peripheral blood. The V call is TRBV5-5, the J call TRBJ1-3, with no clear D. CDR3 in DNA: TGTGCCAGCAGCTTAATGTACACGTCTGGAAACACCATATATTTT. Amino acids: CASSLMYTSGNTIYF.